The clone carrying this T cell receptor beta chain was picked up a small number of times. Its cognate antigen is unknown. In the same sample, other DNA sequences code for this CDR3. CD4+ cells of the naive, central memory, regulatory and stem cell-like memory types were sorted via CD45RO/CCR7/CD25/CD127/CD95/CD27. Per the germline V gene, CDR1 is SGDLS and CDR2 is YYNGEE. The CDR3 is 12 amino acids. Between the trimmed V and J ends, which lost 0 bases and 6 bases, there was a span of 5 bases. This sample was taken from a study of beta chain features in type 1 diabetes. Points from the study as a whole: Type 1 diabetes patients had VDJ junctions that carried fewer insertions and more deletions. A moderate, significant TCRB CDR3 shortening appeared in type 1 diabetes across four CD4+ subsets. Patients showed naive, central memory and Treg TCRB repertoires that appeared more similar than those of healthy donors.

TCRB transcripts that were expressed got sequenced, as all of the isolated RNA had been reverse transcribed. Sequencing was performed with immunoSEQ multiplex PCR; in TCRdb, only in-frame clones are kept and a portion is missing. Seen here are 600,000 or so clones, under 15% observed once, and the top ten hold 0.095% to 0.15%. The origin of this receptor is a man aged 30 to 39 with type 1 diabetes. The chain couples TRBV9 to TRBJ2-3; D is uncertain. Sequencing was carried out using naive CD4+ T cells from blood. This chain's CDR3 is CASSVVGDTQYF. The CDR3 region has the DNA TGTGCCAGCAGCGTAGTTGGGGATACGCAGTATTTT.